One T cell receptor beta chain is described in this entry. V lost 7 bases and J lost 2, with 12 bases in between. The germline CDR1 and CDR2 sequences are DFQATT and SNEGSKA (reference sequence). The CDR3 runs to 12 residues. This specimen comes from a study of T cells in Graves' hyperthyroidism and ophthalmopathy. Amplified regions were TCR beta CDR3 sequences from RNA transcripts. Primed by the HTBI set, a first-round RT-PCR was run on the TCR CDR3. TCRdb redid the calling of the multiplex PCR reads with MiXCR, one entry per CDR3 protein. The sample has about 350,000 distinct CDR3 sequences, approximately 15% seen once. Extraction of PBMCs used roughly 9.6 ml of fresh peripheral blood.

The J gene is TRBJ2-7, the V gene TRBV20-1; D not certain. Sequenced sample: blood. The TCR comes from a woman aged 25 to 39 with Graves' hyperthyroidism. The CDR3 spells CSGFGPTYEQYF. CDR3 bases: TGCAGTGGTTTCGGGCCTACCTACGAGCAGTACTTC.